This is a list of T cell receptor beta chains from one sample in a study of blood T cell repertoires in COVID-19. Data came from immunoSEQ multiplex PCR; TCRdb stores just in-frame clones and leaves some out. Found here are about 120,000 clones, more than 60% of them singletons; the top ten hold about 2.5%. Sequencing was performed on peripheral blood. Source of these receptors: a man aged 45-65 years with acute or convalescent COVID-19. The CDR3 runs from the conserved cysteine through the conserved F or W. A D gene is named only where the DNA matches it firmly. A row's size may be missing; if present it is once, few, many or a size class.

>NA|TRBJ2-2|NA|TRBV5-1
TGCGCCAGCACTCAGGACACCCAGGGCGGGGAGCTGTTTTTT
CASTQDTQGGELFF
>NA|TRBJ2-2|few|TRBV6-1
TGTGCCAGCAGTGAAGGGCAGGGTAACACCGGGGAGCTGTTTTTT
CASSEGQGNTGELFF
>NA|TRBJ2-3|NA|TRBV27
TGTGCCAGCAGCCCCGGGACAGATACGCAGTATTTT
CASSPGTDTQYF
>NA|TRBJ1-1|NA|TRBV9
TGTGCCAGCAGCGTGTCCCCCGGGGATATTGAAGCTTTCTTT
CASSVSPGDIEAFF
>TRBD1|TRBJ1-4|once|TRBV12-3/TRBV12-4
TGTGCCAGCAGTTTAAGACAGGGAGGACTGTTTTTT
CASSLRQGGLFF
>TRBD1|TRBJ1-2|few|TRBV28
TGTGCCAGCAGAGAGGGACAGCTAGTAGATGGCTACACCTTC
CASREGQLVDGYTF
>TRBD1|TRBJ1-2|few|TRBV28
TGTGCCAGCAGTTTCGGGGGACAGGGATTCGTAAGCTACACCTTC
CASSFGGQGFVSYTF
>NA|TRBJ1-1|NA|TRBV6-5
TGTGCCAGCAGGCGGACAGCTAACACTGAAGCTTTCTTT
CASRRTANTEAFF
>NA|TRBJ1-5|NA|TRBV24-1
TGTGCCACCGGCCCTCGGGGGGGAGGGAATCAGCCCCAGCATTTT
CATGPRGGGNQPQHF
>NA|TRBJ1-2|NA|TRBV20-1
TGCAGTTTGAGCTATGGCTACACCTTC
CSLSYGYTF
>NA|TRBJ1-5|NA|TRBV15
TGTGCCACCAGCAGAGTACCCACAGGGAATCAGCCCCAGCATTTT
CATSRVPTGNQPQHF
>TRBD1|TRBJ2-7|NA|TRBV6-5
TGTGCCAGCAGCCGGACAGGACTTTACGAGCAGTACTTC
CASSRTGLYEQYF
>NA|TRBJ1-2|NA|TRBV27
TGTGCCAGCAGTTCCCAAACTGGGACAAACTATGGCTACACCTTC
CASSSQTGTNYGYTF
>NA|TRBJ1-2|NA|TRBV29-1
TGCAGCGTGGCTTCCGGGACACCCTATGGCTACACCTTC
CSVASGTPYGYTF
>NA|TRBJ2-5|NA|TRBV27
TGTGCCAGCAGTTTATCTGGGGCGCAGTGGGAGACCCAGTACTTC
CASSLSGAQWETQYF
>TRBD2|TRBJ2-2|NA|TRBV7-3
TGTGCCAGCACCCCAGTGGCGGGGGGTACCGGGGAGCTGTTTTTT
CASTPVAGGTGELFF
>TRBD1|TRBJ2-2|NA|TRBV24-1
TGTGCCACCAGTGATTTGTGGGACAGGAACACCGGGGAGCTGTTTTTT
CATSDLWDRNTGELFF
>NA|TRBJ1-1|NA|TRBV18
TGTGCCAGCTCACCAAGTACTGAGGACACTGAAGCTTTCTTT
CASSPSTEDTEAFF
>NA|TRBJ1-6|NA|TRBV20-1
TGCAGTGCTAGTCAGGGGCTAGATAATTCACCCCTCCACTTT
CSASQGLDNSPLHF
>TRBD1|TRBJ2-2|NA|TRBV7-3
TGTGCCAGCAGCCCGTCGGGGACAGGGGTTACCGGGGAGCTGTTTTTT
CASSPSGTGVTGELFF
>TRBD2|TRBJ2-7|many|TRBV19
TGTGCCAGTAGTACCTCCCCGGGGGCGGGAGGTCGGGCCGAGCAGTACTTC
CASSTSPGAGGRAEQYF
>NA|TRBJ1-1|NA|TRBV11-2
TGTGCCAGCAGCGCCGACGGGATTGAAGCTTTCTTT
CASSADGIEAFF
>TRBD2|TRBJ2-7|few|TRBV7-9
TGTGCCAGCAGCTTTCCGATTAGCGGGAATTACGAGCAGTACTTC
CASSFPISGNYEQYF
>NA|TRBJ2-3|once|TRBV5-6
TGTGCCAGCAGCTTAGGCGGGGGCAGCACAGATACGCAGTATTTT
CASSLGGGSTDTQYF
>NA|TRBJ2-3|NA|TRBV9
TGTGCCAGCAGCCCCCGTTTGGGACAAGACGATACGCAGTATTTT
CASSPRLGQDDTQYF
>NA|TRBJ2-7|NA|TRBV19
TGTGCCAGTAGTATTAGTGCCAGGAATTACTACGAGCAGTACTTC
CASSISARNYYEQYF
>NA|TRBJ2-5|NA|TRBV5-4
TGTGCCAGCAGCTTGATCTCGGGAGAGGAGACCCAGTACTTC
CASSLISGEETQYF
>NA|TRBJ2-7|NA|TRBV3-1/TRBV3-2
TGTGCCAGCAGCCAAGATAGCAGGAGGGTAACCTACGAGCAGTACTTC
CASSQDSRRVTYEQYF
>TRBD1|TRBJ2-3|NA|TRBV9
TGTGCCAGCAGCGCGAGGACAGGGGGGACAGATACGCAGTATTTT
CASSARTGGTDTQYF
>NA|TRBJ1-5|once|TRBV18
TGTGCCAGCTCCGTCATGCCGACCCGGATCTTAACAGGACAGCCCCAGCATTTT
CASSVMPTRILTGQPQHF
>TRBD1|TRBJ1-1|NA|TRBV6-5
TGTGCCAGCAGTCCGGGACAGCTGAACACTGAAGCTTTCTTT
CASSPGQLNTEAFF
>TRBD1|TRBJ1-6|few|TRBV10-2
TGCGCCAGCAAGTCACTTAGGGGGACAGGGGAATCACCCCTCCACTTT
CASKSLRGTGESPLHF
>NA|TRBJ2-3|NA|TRBV7-9
TGTGCCAGCCTGAGGGCGTCGACTAGCACAGATACGCAGTATTTT
CASLRASTSTDTQYF
>NA|TRBJ2-7|NA|TRBV13
TGTGCCAGCAGCCCGGACGGGATGCATGCCTACGAGCAGTACTTC
CASSPDGMHAYEQYF
>NA|TRBJ1-1|NA|TRBV10-1
TGCGCCAGCAGTGACACAGCGAACACTGAAGCTTTCTTT
CASSDTANTEAFF
>NA|TRBJ1-5|NA|TRBV30
TGTGCCTGGAGGGCGGGGGGGCCCCAGCATTTT
CAWRAGGPQHF
>NA|TRBJ1-6|NA|TRBV24-1
TGTGCCACCAGTGATCCCGGACAGACTAATTCACCCCTCCACTTT
CATSDPGQTNSPLHF
>TRBD2|TRBJ2-1|NA|TRBV7-8
TGTGCCAGCAGCTCTAGCGGGGGGAACTACAATGAGCAGTTCTTC
CASSSSGGNYNEQFF